The clone carrying this TCR beta chain was detected only a few times. This specimen comes from a study of cytomegalovirus exposure and HLA in healthy donors. The overall study: Prior work identified around 120 million unique TCR beta sequences in some 200 million T cells.

Per germline, CDR1 SGHDN and CDR2 FVKESK. The CDR3 has 17 amino acids. V trimming: 4 bases; J trimming: 6 bases; junction bases outside the gene matches: 13. This PCR relied on a set of 60 Vbeta primers and 13 Jbeta primers. Data came from immunoSEQ multiplex PCR; TCRdb stores just in-frame clones and leaves some out. The sample consists of 120,000 or so clones, 10% to 13% of them appearing once. Material for sequencing was PBMCs. This receptor was identified in a woman between 18 and 30 years old in good health and CMV-seropositive. The chain uses TRBV14 and TRBJ2-7; TRBD2 agrees at 12 bases. DNA for the CDR3: TGTGCCAGCAGCCCGAATCTTCTAGCGGGAGGGCGTGTCGAGCAGTACTTC. Translating gives CASSPNLLAGGRVEQYF.